These T cell receptor beta chains were read from a single sample in a study of shared clonotypes between healthy human individuals. Generated by immunoSEQ multiplex PCR, the TCRdb table keeps only in-frame clones and is missing some. The profile covers about half a million clones, with about 78% appearing a single time and 9.5% to 15% taken by the ten largest. The sample consisted of PBMCs. The receptors were sampled from a woman in her 40s in good health. Some clones in this sample may be carry-over from other donors' samples. CDR3s include the opening cysteine and the closing phenylalanine or tryptophan. Fields, in order: CDR3 DNA, CDR3 protein, V gene, clone size, J gene, D gene. A D gene is named only where the DNA matches it firmly. The size entry is marked missing in some rows and otherwise reads once, few, many or a size class.

cdr3_nt: TGCATTTGGGGGGGACCGGGACAGGGAACTGAAGCTTTCTTT
cdr3_aa: CIWGGPGQGTEAFF
v_call: TRBV7-2
clone_size: once
j_call: TRBJ1-1
d_call: TRBD1

cdr3_nt: TGCGCCAGCAGCCAAGATCCCGGACAGGTTAGCAATCAGCCCCAGCATTTT
cdr3_aa: CASSQDPGQVSNQPQHF
v_call: TRBV4-1
clone_size: -
j_call: TRBJ1-5
d_call: TRBD1

cdr3_nt: TGTGCCAGCAGCTTTGCTAGCGGGAGTGAGACCCAGTACTTC
cdr3_aa: CASSFASGSETQYF
v_call: TRBV5-4
clone_size: -
j_call: TRBJ2-5
d_call: TRBD2

cdr3_nt: TGTGCCAGCACCCCCACTAGCGGTTCCTACAATGAGCAGTTCTTC
cdr3_aa: CASTPTSGSYNEQFF
v_call: TRBV6-1
clone_size: -
j_call: TRBJ2-1
d_call: TRBD2

cdr3_nt: TGTGCCAGCAGTTTAGACGGGACGTATGGCTACACCTTC
cdr3_aa: CASSLDGTYGYTF
v_call: TRBV27
clone_size: -
j_call: TRBJ1-2
d_call: -

cdr3_nt: TGTGCCAGCAGCACCGACGGATACCAAGAGACCCAGTACTTC
cdr3_aa: CASSTDGYQETQYF
v_call: TRBV5-4
clone_size: -
j_call: TRBJ2-5
d_call: -

cdr3_nt: TGTGCCAGCACGAAGAACACTGAAGCTTTCTTT
cdr3_aa: CASTKNTEAFF
v_call: TRBV2
clone_size: -
j_call: TRBJ1-1
d_call: -

cdr3_nt: TGTGCCAGCAGTGACTCGAGCGGGGGCCACACAGATACGCAGTATTTT
cdr3_aa: CASSDSSGGHTDTQYF
v_call: TRBV6-4
clone_size: -
j_call: TRBJ2-3
d_call: TRBD2

cdr3_nt: TGTGCCTGGAGTAGCGGGCTTCAAGAGACCCAGTACTTC
cdr3_aa: CAWSSGLQETQYF
v_call: TRBV30
clone_size: -
j_call: TRBJ2-5
d_call: -

cdr3_nt: TGTGCCAGCAGTGAATCCGGCGGGACCTACAATGAGCAGTTCTTC
cdr3_aa: CASSESGGTYNEQFF
v_call: TRBV28
clone_size: -
j_call: TRBJ2-1
d_call: -

cdr3_nt: TGCAGCGTTACCCCCAGCTTTTGGACTGAAGCTTTCTTT
cdr3_aa: CSVTPSFWTEAFF
v_call: TRBV29-1
clone_size: -
j_call: TRBJ1-1
d_call: -

cdr3_nt: TGTGCCAGCAGACGTACGGATAACTATGGCTACACCTTC
cdr3_aa: CASRRTDNYGYTF
v_call: TRBV28
clone_size: -
j_call: TRBJ1-2
d_call: -

cdr3_nt: TGTGCCACCAAAGACAGGCTAGACGAGCAGTACTTC
cdr3_aa: CATKDRLDEQYF
v_call: TRBV19
clone_size: -
j_call: TRBJ2-7
d_call: -

cdr3_nt: TGTGCCAGCAGTCAGGGGGGCCACGAGCAGTACTTC
cdr3_aa: CASSQGGHEQYF
v_call: TRBV7-2
clone_size: -
j_call: TRBJ2-7
d_call: -